This TCR beta chain was observed in a study of cytomegalovirus exposure and HLA in healthy donors. Study-level points and caveats: TCR sequences were mostly rare, though some public TCRs occurred in many donors. Diagnosis of cytomegalovirus status made by the classifier reportedly showed high specificity and sensitivity. The study flagged fewer than 200 TCR beta chains as cytomegalovirus-associated.

A roughly 120-subject validation cohort, separate from the 666-subject first cohort, supplied the donors. Germline lookup yields CDR1 SNHLY and CDR2 FYNNEI. The CDR3 runs 15 residues. The V and J ends lost 1 base and 4 bases, in that order; junction bases with no gene match: 1. This table comes from immunoSEQ multiplex PCR, and its TCRdb copy is limited to in-frame clones, with some not included. In the table there are 280,000 or so clones, 85% to 90% of which are singletons. Note on this clone: Its target is not known.

Sequencing was carried out using PBMCs. The chain combines TRBV2 with TRBJ2-3; 11 nucleotides line up with TRBD2. This clonotype was sampled from a woman under 30 in good health and CMV-seronegative. Here the CDR3 reads CASSEGLAGPDTQYF. The CDR3 region has the DNA TGTGCCAGCAGTGAAGGACTAGCGGGACCAGATACGCAGTATTTT. The full variable domain, in which reference TRBV2 and TRBJ2-3 provide the parts outside the CDR3, is EPEVTQTPSHQVTQMGQEVILRCVPISNHLYFYWYRQILGQKVEFLVSFYNNEISEKSEIFDDQFSVERPDGSNFTLKIRSTKLEDSAMYFCASSEGLAGPDTQYFGPGTRLTVL.